The clone carrying this TCR beta chain was picked up a small number of times. Its antigen is currently unknown. Cells sorted as Tregs were CD4+, CD25+ and CD127-/low. Constant-region reverse primers amplified full-length variable regions, followed by semi-nested Nested Universal Primer A PCR. TCRdb reprocessed the 5' RACE reads via MiXCR and lists one record per CDR3 protein. Altogether around 34,000 distinct CDR3 sequences are present, over 20% being singletons, with the ten largest covering under 3%. The CDR3 totals 14 residues. CDR1 is MNHEY, CDR2 SVGAGI, per germline. The V end lost 6 bases, the J end lost 7 bases, and 13 bases lay between the germline ends. Study-wide results and caveats: Greatest tumor Treg TCR overlap was with tumor naive CD4+ cells. The TCR gene usage of tumor memory CD4+ T cells clustered together with blood and lymph node memory CD4+ cells and with lymph node naive CD4+ cells.

The chain uses TRBV6-5 and TRBJ1-6, with unresolved D. The material sequenced was tumor-infiltrating Tregs sorted from the breast tumor. The clonotype was recovered from a female donor with breast cancer. The CDR3 DNA reads TGTGCCAGCAGGCCCCCTCCAAGGAATTCACCCCTCCACTTT. Translating it yields CASRPPPRNSPLHF.